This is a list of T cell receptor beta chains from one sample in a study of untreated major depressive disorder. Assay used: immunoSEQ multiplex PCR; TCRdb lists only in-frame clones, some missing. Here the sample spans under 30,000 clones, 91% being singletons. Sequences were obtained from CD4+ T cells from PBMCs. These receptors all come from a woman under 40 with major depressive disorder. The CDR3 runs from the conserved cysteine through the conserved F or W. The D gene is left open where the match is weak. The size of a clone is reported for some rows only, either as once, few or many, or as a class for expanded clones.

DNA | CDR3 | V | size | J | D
TGTGCCAGCAGCTTCTTTACAGGCCCCGGGGGCTACACCTTC | CASSFFTGPGGYTF | TRBV7-9 | NA | TRBJ1-2 | NA
TGTGCCAGCAGCTTGGAGGGACAGGGCTACAATGAGCAGTTCTTC | CASSLEGQGYNEQFF | TRBV5-4 | NA | TRBJ2-1 | TRBD1
TGTGCCATACAGCAGGGGATAAACACTGAAGCTTTCTTT | CAIQQGINTEAFF | TRBV28 | NA | TRBJ1-1 | NA
TGTGCCACCAGCGGAAGCGGGGGACCAAAGGTGACCCAGTACTTC | CATSGSGGPKVTQYF | TRBV15 | once | TRBJ2-5 | TRBD2
TGTGCCAGCAGCTTAAGAGGCAGGGTAACCGAAAAACTGTTTTTT | CASSLRGRVTEKLFF | TRBV7-8 | NA | TRBJ1-4 | NA
TGTGCCAGCAAACCCCGGGGGGACCGGTTCACCGGGGAGCTGTTTTTT | CASKPRGDRFTGELFF | TRBV27 | NA | TRBJ2-2 | TRBD2
TGTGCCAGTTCGTTAAACGGGGCCAACGTCCTGACTTTC | CASSLNGANVLTF | TRBV27 | NA | TRBJ2-6 | NA
TGTGCCAGCATCGAGAAAGCAGGACTAGTCTCCTACGAGCAGTACTTC | CASIEKAGLVSYEQYF | TRBV7-2 | NA | TRBJ2-7 | TRBD2
TGTGCCAGCAGCTTGGTCCCGGGACAGTCCTACGAGCAGTACTTC | CASSLVPGQSYEQYF | TRBV7-8 | NA | TRBJ2-7 | TRBD1
TGTGCCATCAGTGGGAAAGAGGGGCCCCGCACGGATACGCAGTATTTT | CAISGKEGPRTDTQYF | TRBV10-3 | NA | TRBJ2-3 | NA
TGCGCCAGCAGCCGGGGTGGACAGGGTAATTCACCCCTCCACTTT | CASSRGGQGNSPLHF | TRBV4-3 | once | TRBJ1-6 | TRBD1
TGTGCCAGCAGCCCAAGAGAGTACAATGAGCAGTTCTTC | CASSPREYNEQFF | TRBV6-5 | NA | TRBJ2-1 | NA
TGTGCCAGCAGTTCCCAGGGGGCGCGGGGACAGCCCCAGCATTTT | CASSSQGARGQPQHF | TRBV28 | few | TRBJ1-5 | TRBD1
TGTGCCAGCTCACAGACTACAGGGGCAAGCTACGAGCAGTACTTC | CASSQTTGASYEQYF | TRBV18 | NA | TRBJ2-7 | TRBD1
TGTGCCAGCAGCTTCCTCGGAGGGGCTCCCCAGCATTTT | CASSFLGGAPQHF | TRBV7-8 | NA | TRBJ1-5 | NA
TGTGCCAGTAGTATAGTTGGGGAACGCAGCAATCAGCCCCAGCATTTT | CASSIVGERSNQPQHF | TRBV19 | NA | TRBJ1-5 | NA
TGTGCCAGCTCAGCCGGGACAGGGTTCACCGGGGAGCTGTTTTTT | CASSAGTGFTGELFF | TRBV18 | NA | TRBJ2-2 | TRBD1
TGCGCCAGCAGCTTGGACACGTCTAAGGAGCAGTTCTTC | CASSLDTSKEQFF | TRBV5-1 | NA | TRBJ2-1 | NA
TGTGCCATCAGCGGACAGCATAATGAAAAACTGTTTTTT | CAISGQHNEKLFF | TRBV10-3 | NA | TRBJ1-4 | NA
TGTGCCAGCAGTGAAATTTTGGAGACCCAGTACTTC | CASSEILETQYF | TRBV2 | NA | TRBJ2-5 | NA
TGTGCCAGCAGCCCCTCTAGCGGGGGCAGCGGGGAGCTGTTTTTT | CASSPSSGGSGELFF | TRBV4-2 | NA | TRBJ2-2 | TRBD2
TGTGCCAGCAGCTTGTTACTAGCGGGAGCCCGCTTCTACAATGAGCAGTTCTTC | CASSLLLAGARFYNEQFF | TRBV5-6 | NA | TRBJ2-1 | TRBD2
TGCGCCAGCAGCCCCCTGGCTAGCGGGAGGAACAATGAGCAGTTCTTC | CASSPLASGRNNEQFF | TRBV5-1 | NA | TRBJ2-1 | TRBD2
TGTGCTAGTGGTTTACTAAGCTACGAGCAGTACTTC | CASGLLSYEQYF | TRBV12-5 | NA | TRBJ2-7 | NA
TGTGCCAGCAGTGTAGGTTACGAGCAGTACTTC | CASSVGYEQYF | TRBV6-1 | NA | TRBJ2-7 | NA
TGTGCCAGCAGTACTAGCCAAGAGACCCAGTACTTC | CASSTSQETQYF | TRBV2 | NA | TRBJ2-5 | NA
TGTGCCAGCAGCCAACGCGTTTTGATGGTTGGCTCTGGGGCCAACGTCCTGACTTTC | CASSQRVLMVGSGANVLTF | TRBV4-2 | NA | TRBJ2-6 | NA
TGTGCCAGCAGCCCAAAGTCCGGGGGCGGTTCACCCCTCCACTTT | CASSPKSGGGSPLHF | TRBV4-2 | NA | TRBJ1-6 | NA
TGTGCCAGCAGTTACCGGGGGACGGCAGATACGCAGTATTTT | CASSYRGTADTQYF | TRBV6-5 | once | TRBJ2-3 | NA
TGTGCCAGCAGCCAGAGGCAAATAAGTACTGGGGCCAACGTCCTGACTTTC | CASSQRQISTGANVLTF | TRBV7-8 | NA | TRBJ2-6 | NA
TGTGCCAGCAGCTTAGTGGGGACCCGAGGTAGCGAGCAGTACTTC | CASSLVGTRGSEQYF | TRBV7-2 | NA | TRBJ2-7 | NA
TGTGCCAGCAGGGACCCGGGGGGGCGACGGTTCAATGAGCAGTTCTTC | CASRDPGGRRFNEQFF | TRBV2 | once | TRBJ2-1 | TRBD2
TGCAGCGTTCTATCCCAACAGGGCTATGGCTACACCTTC | CSVLSQQGYGYTF | TRBV29-1 | NA | TRBJ1-2 | NA
TGTGCCAGCAGCCCCTATTTAAGCGGGGGGGCGAGTGAGACCCAGTACTTC | CASSPYLSGGASETQYF | TRBV5-6 | NA | TRBJ2-5 | TRBD2
TGTGCCAGCAGCCTATCAGGGGGGGCGGGTGAGCAGTTCTTC | CASSLSGGAGEQFF | TRBV28 | NA | TRBJ2-1 | NA
TGCGCCAGCAGCTCCGGGTCAGGGGAAAAACTGTTTTTT | CASSSGSGEKLFF | TRBV5-1 | NA | TRBJ1-4 | NA
TGTGCCAGCAGCCCAGGGGTGGGCAATCAGCCCCAGCATTTT | CASSPGVGNQPQHF | TRBV21-1 | NA | TRBJ1-5 | NA
TGTGCCAGCAGTCGCTCAGGAGCTGGGGCCAACGTCCTGACTTTC | CASSRSGAGANVLTF | TRBV28 | NA | TRBJ2-6 | NA
TGTGCCAGCATCCCCAGCATTGGCCCTAGGCCCCTCCACTTT | CASIPSIGPRPLHF | TRBV28 | NA | TRBJ1-6 | NA
TGCGCCAGCAGCCAAGATCCGGGGTGGGGAGAGACCCAGTACTTC | CASSQDPGWGETQYF | TRBV4-3 | once | TRBJ2-5 | NA
TGCGCCAGCAGTTGGACAGGGGAGGGTTACGAGCAGTACTTC | CASSWTGEGYEQYF | TRBV5-1 | few | TRBJ2-7 | TRBD1
TGTGCCAGCAGCCCCCGGGGTCTAGCGGGGGAGCAGTTCTTC | CASSPRGLAGEQFF | TRBV7-2 | NA | TRBJ2-1 | TRBD2
TGCAGCGTTGAGGATGACACAGATACGCAGTATTTT | CSVEDDTDTQYF | TRBV29-1 | NA | TRBJ2-3 | NA
TGCGCCAGCAGTCAATCTCGTTCGACTATAAGGACCTACGAGCAGTACTTC | CASSQSRSTIRTYEQYF | TRBV23-1 | NA | TRBJ2-7 | NA